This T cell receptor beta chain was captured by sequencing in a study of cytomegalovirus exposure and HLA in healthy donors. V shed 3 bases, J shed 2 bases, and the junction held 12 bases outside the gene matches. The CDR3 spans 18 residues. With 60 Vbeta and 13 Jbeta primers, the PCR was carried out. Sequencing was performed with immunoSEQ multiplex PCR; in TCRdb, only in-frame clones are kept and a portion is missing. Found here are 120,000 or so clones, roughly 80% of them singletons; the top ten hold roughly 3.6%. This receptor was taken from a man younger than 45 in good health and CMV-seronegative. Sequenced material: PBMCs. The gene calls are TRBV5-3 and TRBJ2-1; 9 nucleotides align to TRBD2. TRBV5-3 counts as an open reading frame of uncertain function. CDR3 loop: CARSSRRSGSSPYNEQFF. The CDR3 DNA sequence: TGTGCCAGAAGCTCGCGGCGTAGCGGGAGTAGCCCCTACAATGAGCAGTTCTTC.